The present TCR beta chain was sequenced within a study of shared clonotypes between healthy human individuals. At the level of the study: Every donor yielded three CD4 naive, three CD4 memory, two CD8 naive and one CD8 memory plate.

V lost 7 bases and J 3 bases, leaving 12 bases between the germline ends. Germline values: CDR1 SEHNR, CDR2 FQNEAQ (reference sequence). This CDR3 has 13 residues. Libraries were prepared by immunoSEQ multiplex PCR; TCRdb keeps only in-frame clonotypes and omits some of them. There are hundreds of thousands of clones in the sample; 90% to 96% occur only once, and less than 0.06% lies in the top ten. About this clone: Its target is not known.

General study findings and limits: All-four-donor shared clonotypes had higher generation probabilities than non-shared clonotypes did.

This clonotype was obtained from a woman aged 30 to 39 in good health. The specimen was naive CD4+ T cells sorted from blood. Subset given: CD45RA+ positively selected. The gene calls are TRBV7-9 and TRBJ1-1; the D is unclear. CDR3 region: CASTVKGDTEAFF. The CDR3 coding sequence is TGTGCCAGCACCGTGAAGGGAGACACTGAAGCTTTCTTT.